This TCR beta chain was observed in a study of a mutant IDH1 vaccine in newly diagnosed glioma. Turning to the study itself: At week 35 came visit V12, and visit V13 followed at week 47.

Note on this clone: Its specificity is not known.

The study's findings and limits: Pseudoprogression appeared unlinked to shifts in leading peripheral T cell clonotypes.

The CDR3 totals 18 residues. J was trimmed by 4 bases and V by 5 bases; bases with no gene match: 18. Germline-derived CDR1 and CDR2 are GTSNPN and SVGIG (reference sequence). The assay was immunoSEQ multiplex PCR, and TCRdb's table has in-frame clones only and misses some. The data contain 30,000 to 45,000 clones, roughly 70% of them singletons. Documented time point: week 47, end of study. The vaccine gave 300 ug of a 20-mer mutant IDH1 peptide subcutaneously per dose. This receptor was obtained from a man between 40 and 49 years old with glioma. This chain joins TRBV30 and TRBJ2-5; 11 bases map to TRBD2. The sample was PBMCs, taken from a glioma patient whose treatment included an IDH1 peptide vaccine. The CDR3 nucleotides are TGTGCCTGGCTAGGAAGGACATCCCGACTAGCGGGGAGAGAGACCCAGTACTTC. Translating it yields CAWLGRTSRLAGRETQYF.